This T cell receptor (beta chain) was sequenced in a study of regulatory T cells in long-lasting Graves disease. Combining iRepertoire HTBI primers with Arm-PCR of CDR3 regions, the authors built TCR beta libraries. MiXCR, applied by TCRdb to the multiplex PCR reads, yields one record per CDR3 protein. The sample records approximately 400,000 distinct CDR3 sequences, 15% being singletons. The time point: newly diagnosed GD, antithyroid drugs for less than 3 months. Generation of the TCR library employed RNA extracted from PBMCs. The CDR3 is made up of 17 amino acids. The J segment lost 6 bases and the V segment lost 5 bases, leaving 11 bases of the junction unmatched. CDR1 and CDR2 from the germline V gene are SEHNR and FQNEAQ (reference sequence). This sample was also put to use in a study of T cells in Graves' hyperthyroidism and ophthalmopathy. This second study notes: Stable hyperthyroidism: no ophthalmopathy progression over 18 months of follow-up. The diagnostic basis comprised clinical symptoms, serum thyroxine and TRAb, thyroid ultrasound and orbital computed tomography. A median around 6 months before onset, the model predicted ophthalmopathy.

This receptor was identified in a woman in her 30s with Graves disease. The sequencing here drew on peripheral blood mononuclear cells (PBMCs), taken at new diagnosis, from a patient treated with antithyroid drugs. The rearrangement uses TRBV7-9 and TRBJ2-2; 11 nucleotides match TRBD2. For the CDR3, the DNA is TGTGCCAGCAGCCCGGGGGGGCTAGCGGGAGGACCCGGGGAGCTGTTTTTT. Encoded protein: CASSPGGLAGGPGELFF.